Described below is a single TCR beta chain sequence and its context. The data belong to a study of blood T cells in healthy people across ages. Together with a sample-barcoded 5' primer, a J-beta primer mix was included in a second PCR lasting about 7 to 12 cycles. TCRdb re-called the 5' RACE reads through MiXCR, storing one row per CDR3 protein. Among 650,000 to 1,000,000 distinct CDR3 sequences listed, about 45% were seen once. Total RNA, at least 5.5 micrograms per sample, was extracted from PBMCs. CDR3 length: 17 residues. CDR1 and CDR2 from the germline V gene are SGHTA and FQGNSA. Trimming took 4 bases from V and 2 from J; bases not matched to a gene: 11.

The sequenced sample was blood. The rearrangement joins TRBV7-2 to TRBJ2-3; 8 bases line up with TRBD2. This TCR was recovered from a man older than 75 in good health. This chain's CDR3 is CASSSGTRGGFTDTQYF. The CDR3, as DNA: TGTGCCAGCAGCTCCGGGACTAGGGGCGGCTTCACAGATACGCAGTATTTT.